This entry is about one T cell receptor beta chain. Its antigen is unknown. TCRdb keeps only in-frame clones here, not all; method: immunoSEQ multiplex PCR. The data contain 100,000 to 150,000 clones, 65% to 90% of them seen just once; the ten biggest clones take up roughly 8.7%. This sample is part of a study of T cell responses to AZD1222 COVID-19 vaccine. Study outcomes and limitations: Only 5 or 6 people who got AZD1222 tested seropositive at baseline.

The sequence was collected from an adult who received the MenACWY meningococcal vaccine as a control. The source material was peripheral blood, sampled 28 days after the second dose of the MenACWY control vaccine.

The CDR3 DNA follows: TGTGCCAGCCAACCGGTCTCCTCTGGAAACACCATATATTTT. This codes for CASQPVSSGNTIYF. The V gene is TRBV6-5, the J gene TRBJ1-3; D uncertain. V was clipped by 8 bases and J by 0 bases, with 11 bases between them. The CDR3 sequence is 14 residues long. The germline gives CDR1 MNHEY, CDR2 SVGAGI.